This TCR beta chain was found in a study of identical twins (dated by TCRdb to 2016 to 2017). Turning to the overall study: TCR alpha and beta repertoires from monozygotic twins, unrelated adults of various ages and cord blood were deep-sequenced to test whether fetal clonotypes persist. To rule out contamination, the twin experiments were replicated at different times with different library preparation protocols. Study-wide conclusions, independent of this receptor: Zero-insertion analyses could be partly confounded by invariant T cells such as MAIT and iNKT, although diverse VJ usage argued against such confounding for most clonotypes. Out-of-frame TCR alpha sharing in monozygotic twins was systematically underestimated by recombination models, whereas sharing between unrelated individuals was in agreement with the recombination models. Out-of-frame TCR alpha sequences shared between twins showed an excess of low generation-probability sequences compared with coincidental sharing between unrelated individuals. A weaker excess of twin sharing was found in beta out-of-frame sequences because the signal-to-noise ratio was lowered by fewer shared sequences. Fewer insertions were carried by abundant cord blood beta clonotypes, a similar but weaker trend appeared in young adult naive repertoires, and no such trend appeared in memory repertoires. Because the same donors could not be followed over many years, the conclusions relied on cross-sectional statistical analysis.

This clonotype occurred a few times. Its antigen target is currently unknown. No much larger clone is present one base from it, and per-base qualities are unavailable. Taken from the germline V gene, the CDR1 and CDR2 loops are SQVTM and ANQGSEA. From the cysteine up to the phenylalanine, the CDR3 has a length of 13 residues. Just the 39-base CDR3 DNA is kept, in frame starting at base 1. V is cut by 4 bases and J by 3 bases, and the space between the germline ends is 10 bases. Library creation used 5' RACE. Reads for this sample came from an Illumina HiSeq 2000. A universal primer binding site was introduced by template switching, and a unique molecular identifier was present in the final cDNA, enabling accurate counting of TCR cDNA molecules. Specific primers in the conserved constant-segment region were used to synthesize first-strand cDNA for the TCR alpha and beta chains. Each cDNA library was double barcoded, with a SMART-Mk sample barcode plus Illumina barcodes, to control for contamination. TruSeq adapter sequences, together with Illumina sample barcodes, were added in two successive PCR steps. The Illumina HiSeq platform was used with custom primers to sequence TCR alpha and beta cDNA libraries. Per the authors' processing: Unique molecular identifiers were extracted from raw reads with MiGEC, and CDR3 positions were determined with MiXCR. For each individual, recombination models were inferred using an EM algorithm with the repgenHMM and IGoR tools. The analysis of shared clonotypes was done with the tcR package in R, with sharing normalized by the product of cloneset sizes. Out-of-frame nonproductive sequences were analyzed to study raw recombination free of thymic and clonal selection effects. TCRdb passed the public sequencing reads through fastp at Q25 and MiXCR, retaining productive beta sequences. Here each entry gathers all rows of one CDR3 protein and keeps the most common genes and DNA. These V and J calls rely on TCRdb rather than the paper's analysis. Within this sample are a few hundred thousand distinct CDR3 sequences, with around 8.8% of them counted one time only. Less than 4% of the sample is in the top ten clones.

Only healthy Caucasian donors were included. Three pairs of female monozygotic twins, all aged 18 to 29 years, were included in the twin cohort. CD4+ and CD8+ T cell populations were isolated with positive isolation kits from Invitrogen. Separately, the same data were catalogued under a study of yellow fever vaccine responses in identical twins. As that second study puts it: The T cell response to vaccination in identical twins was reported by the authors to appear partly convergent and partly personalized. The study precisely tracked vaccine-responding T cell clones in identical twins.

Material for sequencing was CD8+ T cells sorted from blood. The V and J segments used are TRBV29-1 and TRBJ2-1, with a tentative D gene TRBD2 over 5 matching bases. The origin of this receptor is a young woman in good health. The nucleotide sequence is TGCAGCGTTGGCGGAGCGGTCTACAATGAGCAGTTCTTC. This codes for CSVGGAVYNEQFF.